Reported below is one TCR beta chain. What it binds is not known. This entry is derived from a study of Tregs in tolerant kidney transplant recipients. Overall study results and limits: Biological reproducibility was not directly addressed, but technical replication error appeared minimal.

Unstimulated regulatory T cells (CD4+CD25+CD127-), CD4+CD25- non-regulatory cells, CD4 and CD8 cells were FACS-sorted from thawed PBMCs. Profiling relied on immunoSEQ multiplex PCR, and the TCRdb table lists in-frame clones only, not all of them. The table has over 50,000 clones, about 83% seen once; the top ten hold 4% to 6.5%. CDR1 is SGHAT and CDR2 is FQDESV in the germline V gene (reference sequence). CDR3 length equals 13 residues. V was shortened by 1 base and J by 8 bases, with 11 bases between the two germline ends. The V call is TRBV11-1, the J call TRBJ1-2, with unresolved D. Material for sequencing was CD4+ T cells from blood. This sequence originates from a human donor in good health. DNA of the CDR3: TGTGCCAGCAGCTTAGGTCCCCGAGACGGCTACACCTTC. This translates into CASSLGPRDGYTF.